This TCR beta chain was identified during a study of OX40 agonist ivuxolimab in advanced cancers. The CDR3 length is 13 residues. Germline V gives CDR1 SGHNT, CDR2 YENEEA. V shed 5 bases and J shed 8 bases, with 15 bases lying between them. Sequenced by immunoSEQ multiplex PCR; TCRdb stores in-frame clones only, minus some. Found here are tens of thousands of clones, around 90% of them singletons; the top ten hold approximately 11%. The rearrangement joins TRBV11-3 to TRBJ1-1; maybe TRBD1 (5 bases). The source is an adult with an advanced solid tumor such as melanoma, head and neck, liver or kidney cancer. The sample here was CD4+ or CD8+ T cells sorted from blood, taken in a trial of the OX40 agonist ivuxolimab. The CDR3 DNA reads TGTGCCAGCAGCGAATCCGAGACAGACGAAGCTTTCTTT. Protein product: CASSESETDEAFF.